These 23 T cell receptor beta chains originate from one sample sequenced in a study of T cell changes during pregnancy in multiple sclerosis. Using immunoSEQ multiplex PCR, the repertoire was profiled, and TCRdb retains in-frame clones only, with some absent. The sample carries approximately 82,000 clones, 75% to 95% recorded once. The source was CD4+ T cells from peripheral blood mononuclear cells, collected in the second trimester of pregnancy. These receptors all stem from a female donor with multiple sclerosis, enrolled in a pregnancy study.

With respect to this clone: The identical CDR3 is also encoded by other nucleotide sequences in the sample. CDR3 nucleotides: TGTGCCAGCAGTGCCATCGGACTTAGCTCTTACGAGCAGTACTTC. This sequence encodes CASSAIGLSSYEQYF. J is TRBJ2-7 and V is TRBV6-6; TRBD2 is a possible D gene (5 bases). Germline CDR1 MNHNY, CDR2 SVGAGI (reference sequence). This CDR3 region has 15 residues. Trimming shortened V by 5 bases and J by 4 bases, and 18 bases separated the two germline ends.

CDR3: CASSADRGGFEKLFF. The CDR3 nucleotides are TGTGCCAGCAGCGCTGATAGGGGGGGTTTCGAAAAACTGTTTTTT. The chain links TRBV9 to TRBJ1-4; D perhaps matches TRBD1 (6 bases). V lost 3 bases, J lost 8 bases, and 17 bases lay in between. The CDR3 extends over 15 amino acids. Germline V lookup: CDR1 SGDLS, CDR2 YYNGEE.

This clone appeared a single time. The rearrangement uses TRBV2 and TRBJ1-2, with D possibly being TRBD1 (6 bases). V shed 6 bases and J shed 2 bases, with 16 bases lying between them. Germline lookup yields CDR1 SNHLY and CDR2 FYNNEI. The CDR3 runs to 15 residues. The CDR3 reads CASRPNRETNYGYTF. CDR3 sequence (DNA): TGTGCCAGCAGGCCTAACAGGGAAACCAACTATGGCTACACCTTC.

This CDR3 is CASSQPNRGHSPLHF. The CDR3, as DNA: TGCGCCAGCAGCCAACCTAACAGGGGGCATTCACCCCTCCACTTT. This chain links TRBV4-1 with TRBJ1-6; 9 nucleotides match TRBD1. V dropped 2 bases and J dropped 8; count of bases not matched to a gene: 4. CDR3 size: 15 residues. The germline gives CDR1 MGHRA, CDR2 YSYEKL.

This sequence joins TRBV11-2 and TRBJ1-2; D is uncertain. The V end lost 1 base, the J end lost 0 bases, and 6 bases lay between the germline ends. The CDR3 consists of 14 residues. Germline V gene sequence: CDR1 SGHAT, CDR2 FQNNGV. CDR3 sequence reads: CASSLVTPNYGYTF. The CDR3 DNA is TGTGCCAGCAGCTTAGTCACACCTAACTATGGCTACACCTTC.

The V call is TRBV21-1, the J call TRBJ1-2. TRBV21-1 is described as a pseudogene. This CDR3 comprises 12 residues. The CDR3 nucleotides are TGTGCCACCCGCCGGGGGGACGAGGGCTACACCTTC. Its translation: CATRRGDEGYTF.

This sequence joins TRBV10-3 and TRBJ2-5, with 13 bases matching TRBD2. Germline CDR1 ENHRY, CDR2 SYGVKD. CDR3 length equals 15 residues. The V gene end was trimmed by 6 bases and the J gene end by 4 bases; junction bases not matched to a gene: 5. The CDR3 coding sequence is TGTGCCATCAGGCGAGGACTAGCGGGGGCAGAGACCCAGTACTTC. It specifies CAIRRGLAGAETQYF.

This clone was detected once. The chain links TRBV28 to TRBJ2-6; a possible D gene is TRBD2 (5 bases). Germline V gene sequence: CDR1 MDHEN, CDR2 SYDVKM. The V end lost 5 bases, the J end lost 0 bases, and 14 bases lay between the germline ends. The CDR3 consists of 17 residues. The CDR3: CASSPTSGLSGANVLTF. The CDR3 region has the DNA TGTGCCAGCAGTCCAACTAGTGGCCTCTCTGGGGCCAACGTCCTGACTTTC.

V gene TRBV27 combines with J gene TRBJ2-7, with 9 bases that match TRBD1. The CDR3 has 16 amino acids. Trimming removed 3 bases from V and 3 bases from J; junction bases left unmatched: 9. Germline V lookup: CDR1 MNHEY, CDR2 SMNVEV (reference sequence). In DNA, the CDR3 is TGTGCCAGCAGTTTCCTAAGGGGACAGGGCCTCTACGAGCAGTACTTC. Its protein is CASSFLRGQGLYEQYF.

J is TRBJ2-3 and V is TRBV7-3, with 7 bases that match TRBD2. Per germline, CDR1 SGHTA and CDR2 FQGTGA. The CDR3 contains 14 residues. With 2 bases clipped from V and 4 bases from J, the junction kept 3 bases outside the gene matches. The CDR3 protein is CASSLGREADTQYF. The CDR3 DNA is TGTGCCAGCAGCTTAGGGAGGGAGGCAGATACGCAGTATTTT. The complete variable domain, with remaining parts taken from reference TRBV7-3 and TRBJ2-3, reads GAGVSQTPSNKVTEKGKYVELRCDPISGHTALYWYRQSLGQGPEFLIYFQGTGAADDSGLPNDRFFAVRPEGSVSTLKIQRTERGDSAVYLCASSLGREADTQYFGPGTRLTVL.

As DNA, the CDR3 is TGTGCCAGCAGCTTTCGGGTAGCGGGAGGGACCGAGCAGTACTTC. This encodes CASSFRVAGGTEQYF. The V call is TRBV7-2, the J call TRBJ2-7, with 11 bases lining up with TRBD2. V was pared by 3 bases and J by 6 bases, with 7 bases of the junction left unmatched. This CDR3 region has 15 residues. Germline CDR1 and CDR2: SGHTA and FQGNSA. Together with reference TRBV7-2 and TRBJ2-7, the CDR3 gives the full variable domain: GAGVSQSPSNKVTEKGKDVELRCDPISGHTALYWYRQSLGQGLEFLIYFQGNSAPDKSGLPSDRFSAERTGGSVSTLTIQRTQQEDSAVYLCASSFRVAGGTEQYFGPGTRLTVT.

The V and J genes are TRBV11-2 and TRBJ2-7; 13 nucleotides match TRBD2. Germline CDR1 reads SGHAT; CDR2 reads FQNNGV. V gave up 1 base and J gave up 4 bases; unmatched junction bases: 1. This CDR3 is 15 amino acids long. CDR3 in amino acids: CASSLGLAGGYEQYF. The CDR3 DNA reads as TGTGCCAGCAGCTTAGGACTAGCGGGGGGTTACGAGCAGTACTTC.

This rearrangement joins TRBV29-1 to TRBJ2-4; TRBD2 matches 7 bases. The CDR3 contains 13 residues. V trimming: 3 bases; J trimming: 3 bases; junction bases outside the gene matches: 2. Germline assignment: CDR1 SQVTM and CDR2 ANQGSEA. The CDR3: CSVEGRGKNIQYF. The DNA of the CDR3 is TGCAGCGTTGAGGGGAGGGGCAAAAACATTCAGTACTTC.

The rearrangement uses TRBV29-1 and TRBJ1-2; weak D call: TRBD1 (5 bases). Germline V gene lookup returns CDR1 SQVTM and CDR2 ANQGSEA. This CDR3 contains 12 residues. V shed 5 bases and J shed 3 bases, with 10 bases lying between them. CDR3 amino acids: CSVTRQYYGYTF. For the CDR3, the DNA is TGCAGCGTTACGCGACAGTACTATGGCTACACCTTC.

This chain links TRBV2 with TRBJ1-2; D remains unclear. Deletions cut 4 bases from V and 4 bases from J, with 13 bases between. CDR3 size: 14 residues. Per germline, CDR1 SNHLY and CDR2 FYNNEI. The CDR3 sequence is CASSGEKAGYGYTF. CDR3 nucleotides: TGTGCCAGCAGTGGCGAAAAAGCCGGCTATGGCTACACCTTC.

This clone is a singleton in its sample. The genes are TRBV29-1 and TRBJ1-3; perhaps TRBD1 as D (5 bases). The V gene's germline CDR1 is SQVTM and CDR2 ANQGSEA. This CDR3 comprises 15 residues. V was shortened by 3 bases and J by 2 bases, with 14 bases between the two germline ends. The CDR3 sequence is CSVDGQGGAGNTIYF. The CDR3 DNA is TGCAGCGTTGATGGTCAAGGAGGGGCTGGAAACACCATATATTTT.

This clone was counted only a few times. The chain joins TRBV28 to TRBJ1-5; TRBD1 is a possible D gene (5 bases). V dropped 2 bases and J dropped 9 bases, with 8 bases sitting between them. The CDR3 loop spans 12 amino acids. Looked up from germline, CDR1 is MDHEN and CDR2 is SYDVKM. The CDR3 DNA is TGTGCCAGCAGTTTAAGGGGCGGGCCCCAGCATTTT. Translated: CASSLRGGPQHF.

This chain connects TRBV2 to TRBJ1-1; weak D call: TRBD1 (5 bases). V was pared by 7 bases and J by 8 bases, with 17 bases between. There are 13 residues in the CDR3. Germline values: CDR1 SNHLY, CDR2 FYNNEI. The CDR3 reads CASNKPGQAEAFF. The CDR3 region has the DNA TGTGCCAGCAATAAACCAGGGCAAGCGGAAGCTTTCTTT.

The chain recombines TRBV6-6 with TRBJ2-7; 10 nucleotides line up with TRBD1. Trimming at V came to 4 bases and at J to 3 bases, leaving 6 bases not matched to a gene. CDR1 and CDR2 from the germline V gene are MNHNY and SVGAGI (reference sequence). The CDR3 covers 15 residues. The CDR3 loop is CASSSLDRGDYEQYF. In nucleotides, the CDR3 is TGTGCCAGCAGTTCTTTGGACAGGGGGGACTACGAGCAGTACTTC.

V is TRBV15 and J is TRBJ2-1; the match to TRBD2 covers 7 bases. Per germline, CDR1 LNHNV and CDR2 YYDKDF (reference sequence). Unmatched junction bases numbered 11, after V lost 8 bases and J lost 10 bases. The CDR3 totals 13 residues. The CDR3 DNA sequence: TGTGCCACCCAAGCGGGGTGGGACGGAGAGCAGTTCTTC. Amino acid sequence: CATQAGWDGEQFF.

The V gene is TRBV30, the J gene TRBJ1-2; D not certain. CDR1 GTSNPN and CDR2 SVGIG come from the germline V gene (reference sequence). Trimming removed 2 bases at V and 4 bases at J, with 11 bases between. The CDR3 is 13 residues long. CDR3 in amino acids: CAWSKTRSYGYTF. DNA for the CDR3: TGTGCCTGGAGTAAGACCCGGAGCTATGGCTACACCTTC.

This clone was found many times. This chain links TRBV5-6 with TRBJ2-7; D gene ambiguous. The germline V gene has CDR1 SGHDT and CDR2 YYEEEE. V was trimmed by 2 bases and J by 2 bases, leaving 23 bases between them. The CDR3 totals 18 residues. CDR3 in DNA: TGTGCCAGCAGCTTACGGCAGACTTTCTCAATTATAACCTACGAGCAGTACTTC. Translated: CASSLRQTFSIITYEQYF. Full variable domain (rest looked up from reference TRBV5-6 and TRBJ2-7): DAGVTQSPTHLIKTRGQQVTLRCSPKSGHDTVSWYQQALGQGPQFIFQYYEEEERQRGNFPDRFSGHQFPNYSSELNVNALLLGDSALYLCASSLRQTFSIITYEQYFGPGTRLTVT.

The chain is built from TRBV27 and TRBJ2-7, with a weak D call TRBD2 (6 bases). The CDR3 is 15 amino acids. V dropped 5 bases and J dropped 0 bases, with 14 bases sitting between them. From germline, CDR1 is MNHEY and CDR2 SMNVEV (reference sequence). DNA for the CDR3: TGTGCCAGCAGTCCGAAGACTAGGAGCTCCTACGAGCAGTACTTC. It yields the protein CASSPKTRSSYEQYF.